The table lists the clone carrying this T cell receptor (beta chain) with a few counts. Its antigen is not known. The CDR3 contains 15 residues. PCR employed 60 Vbeta and 13 Jbeta primers. Libraries were prepared by immunoSEQ multiplex PCR; TCRdb keeps only in-frame clonotypes and omits some of them. The sample records over 100,000 clones, roughly 70% being singletons. The data belong to a study of cytomegalovirus exposure and HLA in healthy donors. Notes on the study in general: Later on, an analysis found that several of the most significant clusters appeared to be linked to common viral pathogens, which included parvovirus B19. Generally TCR sequences proved uncommon, though certain public TCRs appeared in numerous donors.

This clonotype originated in a man aged 40-50 years in good health and CMV-seropositive. This rearrangement joins TRBV21-1 to TRBJ1-3; the table's TRBD1 call for D was not verified on the DNA. TRBV21-1 is a documented pseudogene. Sequenced: PBMCs. This CDR3 is CASSKEGQSGNTIYF. CDR3 DNA: TGTGCCAGCAGCAAAGAGGGACAATCTGGAAACACCATATATTTT.